What follows are 17 T cell receptor beta chains derived from one specimen sequenced in a study of control samples from healthy donors and cancer patients. Clones were read by immunoSEQ multiplex PCR, and TCRdb kept only the in-frame ones, dropping some. The table lists some 150,000 clones, over 90% of them singletons. The sequenced sample was blood. These receptors originate from a man between 50 and 59 years old in good health.

The V and J genes are TRBV7-2 and TRBJ2-1; D is perhaps TRBD1 (5 bases). The V end lost 0 bases, the J end lost 4 bases, and 10 bases lay between the germline ends. This CDR3 is 15 amino acids long. CDR1 and CDR2 (germline): SGHTA, FQGNSA. The CDR3 nucleotides read TGTGCCAGCAGCTTAGCTCGTGACAGTTACAATGAGCAGTTCTTC. Protein sequence: CASSLARDSYNEQFF.

The gene calls are TRBV5-4 and TRBJ1-1; TRBD1 might be the D (5 bases). Trimming cost V 3 bases and J 3 bases, with 21 bases left between them. The CDR3 has 17 amino acids. Germline V gene lookup returns CDR1 SGHNT and CDR2 YYREEE (reference sequence). This chain's CDR3 is CASSSGPLNSVDTEAFF. CDR3 nucleotide sequence: TGTGCCAGCAGCTCGGGGCCTTTAAACTCGGTGGACACTGAAGCTTTCTTT.

V is TRBV29-1 and J is TRBJ2-7; D perhaps matches TRBD2 (6 bases). Germline V gene data show CDR1 as SQVTM and CDR2 as ANQGSEA. The CDR3 is 15 residues long. Trimming left V 5 bases short and J 2 bases short, with 19 bases between. This chain's CDR3 is CSVTTSGAGPYEQYF. In DNA form, the CDR3 reads TGCAGCGTTACGACCTCGGGAGCGGGTCCCTACGAGCAGTACTTC.

As regards this clone: A junction end diverges from the germline sequence, so it may reflect a read error. This same CDR3 is encoded by further DNA sequences in the sample. The gene calls are TRBV5-1 and TRBJ1-2; D is perhaps TRBD1 (6 bases). CDR1 and CDR2 from the germline V gene are SGHRS and YFSETQ. The CDR3 loop spans 14 amino acids. CDR3 protein: CASSIDRTNYGYTF. In DNA form, the CDR3 reads TGTGCCAGCAGCATCGACAGGACTAACTATGGCTACACCTTC.

The chain has TRBV6-2 or TRBV6-3 and TRBJ2-3, with TRBD2 matching over 12 bases. The V gene end was trimmed by 5 bases and the J gene end by 4 bases; junction bases not matched to a gene: 4. This CDR3 spans 15 amino acids. The V gene's germline CDR1 is MNHEY and CDR2 SVGEGT. The CDR3 bases are TGTGCCAGCAGTACCGGACTAGCGGGACCAGATACGCAGTATTTT. Translated, it gives CASSTGLAGPDTQYF.

The rearrangement joins TRBV7-3 to TRBJ2-2; D unresolved. This CDR3 spans 15 amino acids. Looked up from germline, CDR1 is SGHTA and CDR2 is FQGTGA. V lost 1 base, J lost 5 bases, and 11 bases lay in between. CDR3 coding DNA: TGTGCCAGCAGCTTAAAAAGTGCAGCAACCGGGGAGCTGTTTTTT. It encodes CASSLKSAATGELFF.

The rearrangement joins TRBV12-5 to TRBJ1-5; D perhaps matches TRBD1 (5 bases). The CDR3 length is 16 residues. CDR1 is LGHNT and CDR2 is FRNRAP in the germline V gene. Trimming left V 6 bases short and J 6 bases short, with 21 bases between. CDR3 in DNA: TGTGCTAGTGGCCCAGAACTGGGGCATTTCAGTCAGCCCCAGCATTTT. It codes for CASGPELGHFSQPQHF. Variable domain in full (rest from reference TRBV12-5 and TRBJ1-5): DARVTQTPRHKVTEMGQEVTMRCQPILGHNTVFWYRQTMMQGLELLAYFRNRAPLDDSGMPKDRFSAEMPDATLATLKIQPSEPRDSAVYFCASGPELGHFSQPQHFGDGTRLSIL.

V gene TRBV18 combines with J gene TRBJ1-1; TRBD1 might be the D (5 bases). CDR1 and CDR2 (germline): KGHSH, LQKENI. The CDR3 sequence is 15 residues long. V lost 0 bases and J lost 5, with 13 bases in between. CDR3 sequence: CASSPPTGSGTEAFF. CDR3 bases: TGTGCCAGCTCACCACCCACAGGCTCGGGGACTGAAGCTTTCTTT.

This chain uses TRBV5-1 with TRBJ1-5; TRBD1 might be the D (5 bases). The V end was cut by 4 bases, the J end by 4 bases, with 15 bases between. The CDR3 runs to 15 residues. Germline CDR1 reads SGHRS; CDR2 reads YFSETQ. The CDR3 protein is CASSLGGVRNQPQHF. CDR3 sequence (DNA): TGCGCCAGCAGCCTGGGAGGGGTGAGGAATCAGCCCCAGCATTTT.

J is TRBJ1-4 and V is TRBV7-2; D is uncertain. The CDR3 is 15 residues long. CDR1 SGHTA and CDR2 FQGNSA come from the germline V gene. Trimming shortened V by 3 bases and J by 8 bases, and 16 bases separated the two germline ends. The DNA for the CDR3 is TGTGCCAGCAGCTTTACAACAAGGCAGTACGAAAAACTGTTTTTT. Residues: CASSFTTRQYEKLFF.

The V call is TRBV14, the J call TRBJ1-5; unclear D gene. The length of the CDR3 is 14 residues. CDR1 SGHDN and CDR2 FVKESK come from the germline V gene. V was pared by 1 base and J by 2 bases, with 6 bases between. CDR3 bases: TGTGCCAGCAGCCAAGGGAGTGGCAATCAGCCCCAGCATTTT. Amino acid sequence: CASSQGSGNQPQHF.

The chain employs TRBV27 and TRBJ2-3, with D maybe TRBD1 (6 bases). Germline CDR1 MNHEY, CDR2 SMNVEV (reference sequence). The CDR3 totals 12 residues. The ends were cut back, 6 bases at V and 6 bases at J, with 10 bases in the middle. The CDR3 here is CASSDRGDTQYF. The DNA for the CDR3 is TGTGCCAGCAGCGATAGGGGGGATACGCAGTATTTT.

This clone was counted a single time. The DNA for the CDR3 is TGTGCCAGCAGCTTTACAGGGAGCACTGAAGCTTTCTTT. Its translation is CASSFTGSTEAFF. The chain combines TRBV7-3 with TRBJ1-1; tentatively, D is TRBD1 (6 bases). The V and J ends lost 3 bases and 4 bases respectively, with 9 bases between them. CDR1 and CDR2 from the germline V gene are SGHTA and FQGTGA. This CDR3 has 13 amino acids.

This chain connects TRBV29-1 to TRBJ2-7; either TRBD1 or TRBD2 may supply D (5 bases each). Germline lookup yields CDR1 SQVTM and CDR2 ANQGSEA. This CDR3 is 13 amino acids long. V gave up 5 bases and J gave up 0 bases, with 11 bases separating them. CDR3 sequence reads: CSVWDLISYEQYF. CDR3 in DNA: TGCAGCGTTTGGGACCTTATCTCCTACGAGCAGTACTTC.

The CDR3 reads CAISEGQRNYEQYF. The DNA for the CDR3 is TGTGCCATCAGTGAGGGACAGCGAAACTACGAGCAGTACTTC. The chain combines TRBV10-3 with TRBJ2-7, with D perhaps matching TRBD1 (6 bases). CDR1 is ENHRY, CDR2 SYGVKD, per germline. The CDR3 consists of 14 residues. The V end was cut by 2 bases, the J end by 3 bases, with 11 bases between.

V gene TRBV12-3 or TRBV12-4 combines with J gene TRBJ2-7; D gene ambiguous. This CDR3 contains 13 residues. The V and J ends lost 3 bases and 0 bases respectively, with 6 bases between them. CDR3 bases: TGTGCCAGCAGTTTCCCCTCCTCCTACGAGCAGTACTTC. This codes for CASSFPSSYEQYF.

The chain joins TRBV7-8 to TRBJ2-1; the match to TRBD2 covers 15 bases. After removal of 5 bases from V and 4 bases from J, the junction contained 12 bases not matched to a gene. The CDR3 covers 19 residues. The germline gives CDR1 SGHVS, CDR2 FQNEAQ. The CDR3 coding sequence is TGTGCCAGCAGCCAGACTCCACCGGGACTAGCGGGAGGTTACAATGAGCAGTTCTTC. Its translation: CASSQTPPGLAGGYNEQFF.